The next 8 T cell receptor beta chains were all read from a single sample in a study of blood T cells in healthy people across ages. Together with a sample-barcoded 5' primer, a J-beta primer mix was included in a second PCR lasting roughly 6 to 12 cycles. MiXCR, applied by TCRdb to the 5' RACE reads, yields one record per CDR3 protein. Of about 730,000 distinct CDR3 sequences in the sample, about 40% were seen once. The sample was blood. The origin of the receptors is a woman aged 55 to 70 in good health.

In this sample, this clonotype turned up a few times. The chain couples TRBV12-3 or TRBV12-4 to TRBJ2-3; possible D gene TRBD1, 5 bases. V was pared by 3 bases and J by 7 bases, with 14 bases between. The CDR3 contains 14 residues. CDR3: CASSLAQAGHTQYF. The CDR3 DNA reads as TGTGCCAGCAGTTTGGCACAGGCCGGGCATACGCAGTATTTT.

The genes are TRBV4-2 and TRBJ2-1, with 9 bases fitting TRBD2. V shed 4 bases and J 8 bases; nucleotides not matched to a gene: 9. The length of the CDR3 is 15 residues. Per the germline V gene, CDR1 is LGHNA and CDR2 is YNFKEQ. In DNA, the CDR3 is TGTGCCAGCAGCCCCTCGGGCGGGGGGGCATATGAGCAGTTCTTC. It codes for CASSPSGGGAYEQFF.

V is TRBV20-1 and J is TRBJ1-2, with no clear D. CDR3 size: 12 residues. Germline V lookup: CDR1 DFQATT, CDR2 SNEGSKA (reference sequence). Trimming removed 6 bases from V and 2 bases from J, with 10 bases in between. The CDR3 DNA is TGCAGTGCCTCCCGGCAGAACTATGGCTACACCTTC. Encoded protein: CSASRQNYGYTF.

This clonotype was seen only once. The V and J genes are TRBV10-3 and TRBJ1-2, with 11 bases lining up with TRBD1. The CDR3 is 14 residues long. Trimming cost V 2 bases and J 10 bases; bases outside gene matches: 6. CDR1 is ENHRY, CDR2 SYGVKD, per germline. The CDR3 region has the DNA TGTGCCATCAGTGAGCCGGGACAGGGGGATGACTACACCTTC. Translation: CAISEPGQGDDYTF.

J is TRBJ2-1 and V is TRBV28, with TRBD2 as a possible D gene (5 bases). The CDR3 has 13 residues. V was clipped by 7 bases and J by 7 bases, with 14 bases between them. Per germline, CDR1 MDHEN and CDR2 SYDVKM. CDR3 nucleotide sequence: TGTGCCAGCACCTTCGGCGAGGGTAATGAGCAGTTCTTC. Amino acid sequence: CASTFGEGNEQFF.

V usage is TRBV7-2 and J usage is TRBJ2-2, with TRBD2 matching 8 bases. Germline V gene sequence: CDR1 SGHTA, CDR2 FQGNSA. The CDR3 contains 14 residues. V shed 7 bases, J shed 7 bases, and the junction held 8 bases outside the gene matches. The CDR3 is CASISGSFSGELFF. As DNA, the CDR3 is TGTGCCAGCATAAGCGGGAGTTTCAGCGGGGAGCTGTTTTTT.

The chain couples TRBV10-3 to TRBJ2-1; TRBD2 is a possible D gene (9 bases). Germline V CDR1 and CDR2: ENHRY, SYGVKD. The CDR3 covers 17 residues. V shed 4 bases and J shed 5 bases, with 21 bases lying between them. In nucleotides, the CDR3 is TGTGCCATCAGTGTTAGACAGGGGACTAGCTGGGACAATGAGCAGTTCTTC. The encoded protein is CAISVRQGTSWDNEQFF.

The CDR3, as DNA: TGTGCCAGCAGCTTAGTATCCCAGGGAGGGACTGAAGCTTTCTTT. Amino acids: CASSLVSQGGTEAFF. The genes are TRBV7-8 and TRBJ1-1; a possible D gene is TRBD1 (5 bases). The CDR3 covers 15 residues. V gave up 1 base and J gave up 5 bases, with 14 bases separating them. From germline, CDR1 is SGHVS and CDR2 FQNEAQ. Combining the CDR3 with reference TRBV7-8 and TRBJ1-1 gives the whole variable domain GAGVSQSPRYKVAKRGQDVALRCDPISGHVSLFWYQQALGQGPEFLTYFQNEAQLDKSGLPSDRFFAERPEGSVSTLKIQRTQQEDSAVYLCASSLVSQGGTEAFFGQGTRLTVV.